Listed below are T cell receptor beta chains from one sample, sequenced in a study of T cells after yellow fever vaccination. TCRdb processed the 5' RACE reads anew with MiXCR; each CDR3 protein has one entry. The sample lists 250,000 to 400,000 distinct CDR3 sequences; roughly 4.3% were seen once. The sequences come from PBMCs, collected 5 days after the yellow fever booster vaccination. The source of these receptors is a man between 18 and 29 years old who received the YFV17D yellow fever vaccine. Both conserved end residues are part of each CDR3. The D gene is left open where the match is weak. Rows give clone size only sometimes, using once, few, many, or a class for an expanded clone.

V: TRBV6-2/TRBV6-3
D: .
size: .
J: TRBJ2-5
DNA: TGTGCCAGCCGATACACGGAGACGCAAGAGACCCAGTACTTC
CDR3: CASRYTETQETQYF

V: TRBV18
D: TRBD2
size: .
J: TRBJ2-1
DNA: TGTGCCAGCTCACCTGTCGGACTAGCGGGGGGCAATGAGCAGTTCTTC
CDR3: CASSPVGLAGGNEQFF

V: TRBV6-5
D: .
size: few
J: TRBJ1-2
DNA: TGTGCCAGCAGTTCCTCGCCTCTCATAAACTATGGCTACACCTTC
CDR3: CASSSSPLINYGYTF

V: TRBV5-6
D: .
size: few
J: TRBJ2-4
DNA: TGTGCCAGCAGCTTGGCCCCTGACAGGTTCGAAAACATTCAGTACTTC
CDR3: CASSLAPDRFENIQYF

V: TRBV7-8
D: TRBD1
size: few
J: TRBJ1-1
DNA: TGTGCCAGCTTTACAGGGGGCATAGCTGAAGCTTTCTTT
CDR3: CASFTGGIAEAFF

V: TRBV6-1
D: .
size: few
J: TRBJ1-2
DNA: TGTGCCAGCCGGCGGGATCGGGGCTACACCTTC
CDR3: CASRRDRGYTF

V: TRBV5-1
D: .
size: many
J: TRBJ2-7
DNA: TGCGCCAGCAGCTTGGCCTTGACGAACTACGAGCAGTACTTC
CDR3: CASSLALTNYEQYF

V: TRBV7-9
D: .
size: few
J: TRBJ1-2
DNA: TGTGCCAGCATAGACTTGGGCAGGCCAGCTAACTATGGCTACACCTTC
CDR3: CASIDLGRPANYGYTF

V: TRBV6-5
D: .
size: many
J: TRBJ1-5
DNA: TGTGCCAGCAGTTCCCTAGGGGTAATGCAGCCCCAGCATTTT
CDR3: CASSSLGVMQPQHF

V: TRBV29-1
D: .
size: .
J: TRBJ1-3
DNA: TGCTGCGTTGTTCAGGGAGGTGGTAACACCATATATTTT
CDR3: CCVVQGGGNTIYF

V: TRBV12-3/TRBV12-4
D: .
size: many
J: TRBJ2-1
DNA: TGTGCCAGCAGTACCAGACAGGAGGGTAATGAGCAGTTCTTC
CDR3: CASSTRQEGNEQFF